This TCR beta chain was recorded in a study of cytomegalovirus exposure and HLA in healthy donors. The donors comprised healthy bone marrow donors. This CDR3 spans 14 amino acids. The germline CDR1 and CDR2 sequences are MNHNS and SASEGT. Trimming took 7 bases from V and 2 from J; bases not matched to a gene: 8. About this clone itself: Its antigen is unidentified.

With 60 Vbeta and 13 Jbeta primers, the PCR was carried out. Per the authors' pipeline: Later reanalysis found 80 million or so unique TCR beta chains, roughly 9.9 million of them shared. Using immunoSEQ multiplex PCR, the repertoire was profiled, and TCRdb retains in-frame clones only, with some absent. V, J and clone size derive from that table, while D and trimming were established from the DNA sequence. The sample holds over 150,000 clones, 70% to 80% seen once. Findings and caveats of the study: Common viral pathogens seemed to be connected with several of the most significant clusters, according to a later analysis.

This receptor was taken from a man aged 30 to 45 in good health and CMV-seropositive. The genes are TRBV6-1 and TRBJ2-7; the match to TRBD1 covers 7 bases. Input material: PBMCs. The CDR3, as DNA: TGTGCCAGCAACGAGGGGGCAGGCACCTACGAGCAGTACTTC. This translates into CASNEGAGTYEQYF.